Described below is a single TCR beta chain sequence and its context. This clone appeared a few times. Its specific antigen is unknown. No base quality information exists; no much larger clone differs at one position. The sample originates from a study of beta chain features in type 1 diabetes listed by TCRdb under 2018. Notes on the research overall: No differences in mean age, gender distribution, total cell number or subset yield were found between patients and healthy donors. A total of roughly 100 million sorted cells were examined across all samples, and RNA yield correlated strongly with the number of cells per subset. In the study, TCRB repertoires of sorted circulating CD4+ T cell subsets from recently diagnosed type 1 diabetes patients were compared with those of matched healthy donors. Regulatory and stem cell-like memory subsets were isolated from only 8 patients and 8 healthy donors, whereas naive and central memory subsets came from all 28 donors.

A single peripheral blood draw of around 0.11 L on average was collected from each donor into heparinised tubes. A BD FACSAria II and a panel including CD45RO, CCR7, CD25, CD127, CD95 and CD27 were used to sort naive, central memory, regulatory and stem cell-like memory CD4+ T cells. Purity was above 95% for every sorted population. Right away, PBMCs were isolated by Lymphoprep density gradient centrifugation and were stained directly, with no culture step. To minimize batch effects, samples were stained and sorted in pairs, one healthy donor with one patient per experiment. The research as a whole found: HLA sub-analyses involved small numbers of individuals, so any influence of HLA type on TCRB rearrangement remained unresolved. PCR might favor shorter templates, but patient and control samples were amplified and corrected together, so any skew would affect both groups equally. Type 1 diabetes patients showed a moderate but significant shortening of TCRB CDR3 length in all four CD4+ subsets. At VDJ recombination sites, patients with type 1 diabetes made fewer insertions and deleted more nucleotides, a pattern implying thymic rearrangement abnormalities. Naive, central memory and regulatory TCRB repertoires appeared to be more alike among patients than among healthy donors. Sequencing cDNA rather than genomic DNA could over-represent highly expressing activated cells, although activation and CD3 levels did not differ between groups.

All of the isolated RNA was reverse transcribed with the High Capacity cDNA Reverse Transcription Kit, so expressed TCRB transcripts were sequenced. Naive, central memory and regulatory T cell samples underwent deep immunoSEQ sequencing, averaging about 3.3 million total reads per sample. Sorted cells were lysed in RLT buffer, and RNA was extracted using DNase-treated RNeasy Micro or Mini kits according to cell number. Each cell subset was processed separately to prevent cross-contamination, with patient and healthy donor samples processed together. The immunoSEQ multiplex PCR was used to amplify TCRB sequences from cDNA, yielding 87-bp fragments that span the CDR3 region. Sequencing of the amplicons was performed on the Illumina HiSeq platform. Regarding the original processing steps: PCR bias was corrected computationally using synthetic template baselines, and reads within Hamming distance 2 were collapsed, with unmergeable singletons discarded. Reads were aligned against IMGT to assign V, D and J genes, CDR3 length and insertions or deletions at six rearrangement sites. Within each subset, clonotype counts were normalized to sorted cell number, after which true diversity and Gini coefficients were computed with the tcR R package. The overlap coefficient, calculated on TCRB nucleotide sequences, was used to quantify repertoire sharing. Out-of-frame TCRB sequences from naive cells were analyzed to stand in for the pre-selection repertoire. Drawn from immuneACCESS, this table holds only the in-frame rearrangements with V and J called that TCRdb kept. Clones are partly lost; checked studies trace under half to an unresolved V gene and leave the rest unexplained. V, J and clone size are those of that table, while D and trimming were read from the DNA. Here the sample has 400,000 to 600,000 clones; roughly 30% occur a single time. 0.065% of the sample comes from the top ten.

The germline V gene gives CDR1 as SGHDN and CDR2 as FVKESK. Measured from the cysteine to the phenylalanine, the CDR3 is 15 residues long. Just the 45-base CDR3 DNA is kept, in frame starting at base 1. Trimming removed 5 bases from V and 0 bases from J, leaving 11 bases between the germline ends. The V and J genes are TRBV14 and TRBJ2-1; a tentative D call is TRBD1 (6 bases match). What was sequenced was naive CD4+ T cells from blood. Explained via the paper, the cell subset or site label denotes: true naive CD4+ T cells. This receptor was identified in a young man in good health. The DNA sequence follows: TGTGCCAGCAGCTTTAGGGGGAGCTCCTACAATGAGCAGTTCTTC. Its product reads: CASSFRGSSYNEQFF.